The clone carrying this T cell receptor beta chain was seen a few times. The record originates from a study of T cells after yellow fever vaccination. For TCR, cDNA came from 5'RACE template switching, which added a universal primer site and UMIs. TCRdb called the 5' RACE reads again in MiXCR, with one record for every CDR3 protein. There are about 74,000 distinct CDR3 sequences in the sample; 7.1% occur only once, and under 45% lies in the top ten. The CDR3 contains 14 residues. Per the germline V gene, CDR1 is SGHTS and CDR2 is YDEGEE. Trimming left V 5 bases short and J 2 bases short, with 13 bases between.

The sequence derives from a man younger than 30 who received the YFV17D yellow fever vaccine. The gene calls are TRBV5-8 and TRBJ1-2; D might be TRBD1 (5 bases). Material: CD8+ T cells sorted from PBMCs, obtained around 5 days after the first yellow fever vaccination. CDR3 region: CASRAGTENYGYTF. The CDR3 DNA reads as TGTGCCAGCAGGGCCGGGACTGAGAACTATGGCTACACCTTC.